This TCR beta chain was documented in a study of shared clonotypes between healthy human individuals. CDR1 MGHRA and CDR2 YSYEKL come from the germline V gene. Deletions cut 4 bases from V and 0 bases from J, with 13 bases between. The CDR3 is 17 residues long. Deep was the level used in running the assay. The protocol was immunoSEQ multiplex PCR, while the TCRdb copy is restricted to in-frame clones and leaves out a portion. Of about 2.3 million clones in the sample, about nine tenths were seen once. V and J are TRBV4-1 and TRBJ2-6; D tentatively fits TRBD1 or TRBD2 (6 bases each). The receptor's source is a man between 18 and 29 years old in good health. Some clones in this sample may be carry-over from other donors' samples. What was sequenced was naive CD4+ T cells from PBMCs. Documented subset: CD45RA+ positively selected. This CDR3 is CASSPGAGSSGANVLTF. In DNA form, the CDR3 reads TGCGCCAGCAGCCCGGGGGCAGGGAGCTCTGGGGCCAACGTCCTGACTTTC.